These T cell receptor beta chains were read from a single sample in a study of T cells in localized non-small cell lung cancer. TCRdb keeps only in-frame clones here, not all; method: immunoSEQ multiplex PCR. The repertoire consists of tens of thousands of clones, with around 84% occurring once and the leading ten covering about 4.2%. The sequencing used peripheral blood, collected before any cancer treatment. Receptors originate from a male donor aged 60 or older with stage III lung adenocarcinoma. Each CDR3 is given with its conserved first and last residue. A D gene is named only where the DNA matches it firmly. Size values are once, few and many counts, or a class for expanded clones, and some rows have none.

cdr3_aa: CASSLDSGRAYEQYF; cdr3_nt: TGTGCCAGCAGCTTAGATTCGGGCAGAGCCTACGAGCAGTACTTC; j_call: TRBJ2-7; v_call: TRBV7-2; clone_size: -; d_call: -
cdr3_aa: CASSIGLLDKLFF; cdr3_nt: TGTGCCAGCAGCATAGGTTTACTCGACAAACTGTTTTTT; j_call: TRBJ1-4; v_call: TRBV7-9; clone_size: -; d_call: -
cdr3_aa: CASREGAAPEKLFF; cdr3_nt: TGTGCCAGTCGAGAGGGGGCGGCCCCAGAAAAACTGTTTTTT; j_call: TRBJ1-4; v_call: TRBV28; clone_size: -; d_call: TRBD1
cdr3_aa: CASSYGSQGSYEQYF; cdr3_nt: TGTGCCAGCAGTTACGGGTCGCAGGGCTCCTACGAGCAGTACTTC; j_call: TRBJ2-7; v_call: TRBV6-6; clone_size: -; d_call: -
cdr3_aa: CASSLEGGAGPYNEQFF; cdr3_nt: TGTGCCAGCAGCTTAGAGGGAGGGGCAGGGCCCTACAATGAGCAGTTCTTC; j_call: TRBJ2-1; v_call: TRBV11-2; clone_size: once; d_call: TRBD2
cdr3_aa: CASSQRQDRFSGNTIYF; cdr3_nt: TGTGCCAGCAGCCAACGCCAAGACCGATTCTCTGGAAACACCATATATTTT; j_call: TRBJ1-3; v_call: TRBV14; clone_size: -; d_call: -
cdr3_aa: CASSSPITEAFF; cdr3_nt: TGTGCCAGCAGTTCTCCAATCACTGAAGCTTTCTTT; j_call: TRBJ1-1; v_call: TRBV2; clone_size: -; d_call: -
cdr3_aa: CASRGQENQPQHF; cdr3_nt: TGTGCCAGCCGAGGACAGGAGAATCAGCCCCAGCATTTT; j_call: TRBJ1-5; v_call: TRBV7-8; clone_size: -; d_call: TRBD1
cdr3_aa: CASSQVFTVQETQYF; cdr3_nt: TGCGCCAGCAGCCAAGTCTTTACGGTCCAAGAGACCCAGTACTTC; j_call: TRBJ2-5; v_call: TRBV4-1; clone_size: -; d_call: -
cdr3_aa: CASSLLAGNYGYTF; cdr3_nt: TGTGCCAGCAGCTTGCTTGCAGGGAACTATGGCTACACCTTC; j_call: TRBJ1-2; v_call: TRBV5-6; clone_size: once; d_call: -
cdr3_aa: CASSRGNPNSPLHF; cdr3_nt: TGTGCCAGCAGCCGCGGGAATCCTAATTCACCCCTCCACTTT; j_call: TRBJ1-6; v_call: TRBV11-2; clone_size: few; d_call: -
cdr3_aa: CASSLGSPSRTGYAGELFF; cdr3_nt: TGTGCCAGCAGCTTAGGTTCGCCCTCGAGGACAGGGTATGCCGGGGAGCTGTTTTTT; j_call: TRBJ2-2; v_call: TRBV13; clone_size: -; d_call: TRBD1
cdr3_aa: CASSSGQGAWQPQHF; cdr3_nt: TGCGCCAGCAGCTCCGGACAGGGGGCATGGCAGCCCCAGCATTTT; j_call: TRBJ1-5; v_call: TRBV5-1; clone_size: -; d_call: TRBD1
cdr3_aa: CASRTDRANYGYTF; cdr3_nt: TGTGCCAGCAGGACCGACAGGGCTAACTATGGCTACACCTTC; j_call: TRBJ1-2; v_call: TRBV6-6; clone_size: -; d_call: TRBD1
cdr3_aa: CSAVPGQSQFF; cdr3_nt: TGCAGTGCCGTACCAGGACAGTCGCAGTTCTTC; j_call: TRBJ2-1; v_call: TRBV20-1; clone_size: -; d_call: -
cdr3_aa: CASSGAMNTEAFF; cdr3_nt: TGCGCCAGCAGTGGAGCGATGAACACTGAAGCTTTCTTT; j_call: TRBJ1-1; v_call: TRBV10-2; clone_size: -; d_call: -
cdr3_aa: CASSTQPGGSADTQYF; cdr3_nt: TGTGCCAGCAGCACCCAACCTGGGGGGAGCGCAGATACGCAGTATTTT; j_call: TRBJ2-3; v_call: TRBV7-2; clone_size: once; d_call: -
cdr3_aa: CASSVEGLYEQYF; cdr3_nt: TGTGCCAGCAGCGTCGAGGGTCTCTACGAGCAGTACTTC; j_call: TRBJ2-7; v_call: TRBV6-1; clone_size: -; d_call: -
cdr3_aa: CASSGGLSGTSGRANTGELFF; cdr3_nt: TGTGCCAGCAGTGGCGGACTTTCCGGGACTAGCGGGAGAGCGAACACCGGGGAGCTGTTTTTT; j_call: TRBJ2-2; v_call: TRBV2; clone_size: once; d_call: TRBD2
cdr3_aa: CASSILGNYEQYF; cdr3_nt: TGTGCCAGTAGTATCCTCGGAAACTACGAGCAGTACTTC; j_call: TRBJ2-7; v_call: TRBV19; clone_size: -; d_call: -
cdr3_aa: CASSPIAGYNEQFF; cdr3_nt: TGTGCCAGCAGCCCTATAGCGGGGTACAATGAGCAGTTCTTC; j_call: TRBJ2-1; v_call: TRBV9; clone_size: once; d_call: TRBD2
cdr3_aa: CAWSAKLVPYEQYF; cdr3_nt: TGTGCCTGGAGCGCGAAGCTCGTACCCTACGAGCAGTACTTC; j_call: TRBJ2-7; v_call: TRBV30; clone_size: few; d_call: -
cdr3_aa: CASSSRGAGPDTQYF; cdr3_nt: TGTGCCAGCAGCTCCCGCGGAGCGGGCCCAGATACGCAGTATTTT; j_call: TRBJ2-3; v_call: TRBV5-4; clone_size: -; d_call: -
cdr3_aa: CAGGQSTEAFF; cdr3_nt: TGTGCCGGGGGACAGAGCACTGAAGCTTTCTTT; j_call: TRBJ1-1; v_call: TRBV28; clone_size: -; d_call: TRBD1
cdr3_aa: CASSIRGYEQYF; cdr3_nt: TGTGCCAGTAGTATTCGGGGCTACGAGCAGTACTTC; j_call: TRBJ2-7; v_call: TRBV19; clone_size: -; d_call: -
cdr3_aa: CASSTLDRVKPYEQYF; cdr3_nt: TGTGCCAGCAGCACCTTGGACAGGGTGAAGCCCTACGAGCAGTACTTC; j_call: TRBJ2-7; v_call: TRBV5-6; clone_size: -; d_call: TRBD1
cdr3_aa: CASSERGAGDTQYF; cdr3_nt: TGTGCCAGCAGTGAACGGGGGGCTGGAGATACGCAGTATTTT; j_call: TRBJ2-3; v_call: TRBV6-1; clone_size: -; d_call: -
cdr3_aa: CASSQTTHSVYEQYF; cdr3_nt: TGTGCCAGTAGCCAAACGACTCACTCCGTGTACGAGCAGTACTTC; j_call: TRBJ2-7; v_call: TRBV19; clone_size: few; d_call: -
cdr3_aa: CASSLIPSGGDTQYF; cdr3_nt: TGTGCCAGCAGCTTAATCCCTTCCGGCGGAGATACGCAGTATTTT; j_call: TRBJ2-3; v_call: TRBV7-2; clone_size: once; d_call: -
cdr3_aa: CASKTGLNTEAFF; cdr3_nt: TGTGCCAGCAAAACAGGGTTGAACACTGAAGCTTTCTTT; j_call: TRBJ1-1; v_call: TRBV6-1; clone_size: -; d_call: -